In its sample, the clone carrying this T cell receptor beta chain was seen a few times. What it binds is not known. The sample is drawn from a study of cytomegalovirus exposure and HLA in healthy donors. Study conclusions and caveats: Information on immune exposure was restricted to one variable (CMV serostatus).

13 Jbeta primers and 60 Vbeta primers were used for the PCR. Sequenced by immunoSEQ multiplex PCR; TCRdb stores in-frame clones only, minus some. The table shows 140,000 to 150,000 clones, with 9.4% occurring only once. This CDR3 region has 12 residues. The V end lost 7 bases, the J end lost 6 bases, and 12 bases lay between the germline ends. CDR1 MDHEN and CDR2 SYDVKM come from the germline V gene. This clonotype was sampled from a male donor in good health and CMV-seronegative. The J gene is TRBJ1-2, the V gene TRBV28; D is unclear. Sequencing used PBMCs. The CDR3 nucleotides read TGTGCCAGCACCCTACAACGGGATGGCTACACCTTC. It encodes CASTLQRDGYTF.